These 19 T cell receptor beta chains were sequenced from one sample in a study of cytomegalovirus exposure and HLA in healthy donors. The PCR was carried out with 60 Vbeta primers and 13 Jbeta primers. Assay: immunoSEQ multiplex PCR; the TCRdb copy retains only in-frame clones and omits some. The sample contains some 180,000 clones, roughly four fifths of which appear only once. Specimen: PBMCs. Receptors were obtained from a male donor in good health and CMV-seronegative.

This clone is a singleton in its sample. The V gene is TRBV6-5, the J gene TRBJ2-5; TRBD1 is a possible D gene (6 bases). The J call could be wrong; TRBJ2-7 is a better fit for the DNA end. CDR3 size: 16 residues. Germline lookup yields CDR1 MNHEY and CDR2 SVGAGI. DNA for the CDR3: TGTGCCAGCAGTTACTCGTTTTCACAGGGCGGCAACGAGCAGTACTTC. Amino acid sequence: CASSYSFSQGGNEQYF.

This clone was observed a handful of times. The chain couples TRBV4-1 to TRBJ1-1; tentatively, D is TRBD1 (6 bases). The CDR3 is 15 residues long. V was pared by 4 bases and J by 1 base, with 13 bases between. Per the germline V gene, CDR1 is MGHRA and CDR2 is YSYEKL. CDR3 loop: CASSPERGTNTEAFF. CDR3 in DNA: TGCGCCAGCAGCCCGGAGAGGGGGACGAACACTGAAGCTTTCTTT.

This chain connects TRBV28 to TRBJ2-7; 9 bases agree with TRBD1. Looked up from germline, CDR1 is MDHEN and CDR2 is SYDVKM. The trim removed 7 bases at V and 6 bases at J, leaving 13 bases unmatched. The CDR3 extends over 15 amino acids. The DNA of the CDR3 is TGTGCCAGCACCGTCCCGGGACAGGGTGCAGTCGAGCAGTACTTC. Encoded protein: CASTVPGQGAVEQYF.

This chain joins TRBV7-3 and TRBJ2-7; TRBD1 matches 7 bases. Germline values: CDR1 SGHTA, CDR2 FQGTGA. The J segment lost 6 bases and the V segment lost 1 base, leaving 3 bases of the junction unmatched. The CDR3 has 13 residues. In DNA, the CDR3 is TGTGCCAGCAGCTTAAATGCAGGGGGCGAGCAGTACTTC. Protein sequence: CASSLNAGGEQYF. The variable domain in full, completed from reference TRBV7-3 and TRBJ2-7, reads GAGVSQTPSNKVTEKGKYVELRCDPISGHTALYWYRQSLGQGPEFLIYFQGTGAADDSGLPNDRFFAVRPEGSVSTLKIQRTERGDSAVYLCASSLNAGGEQYFGPGTRLTVT.

The chain is built from TRBV6-5 and TRBJ1-2, with D unresolved. Between the trimmed V and J ends, which lost 5 bases and 6 bases, there was a span of 19 bases. The CDR3 extends over 15 amino acids. Germline V gene data show CDR1 as MNHEY and CDR2 as SVGAGI. The CDR3 nucleotides are TGTGCCAGCAGTGGTGGATCCGGGGTAGGAAATGGCTACACCTTC. Its translation: CASSGGSGVGNGYTF.

The chain is built from TRBV11-3 and TRBJ1-1, with D tentatively TRBD1 (6 bases). Trimming cost V 4 bases and J 1 base, with 7 bases left between them. The CDR3 runs 13 residues. CDR1 SGHNT and CDR2 YENEEA come from the germline V gene. The CDR3 reads CASSSGQNTEAFF. DNA of the CDR3: TGTGCCAGCAGCTCGGGACAGAACACTGAAGCTTTCTTT.

J is TRBJ1-5 and V is TRBV10-1; a possible D gene is TRBD1 (5 bases). Germline-derived CDR1 and CDR2 are WNHNN and SYGVQD (reference sequence). V was clipped by 2 bases and J by 0 bases, with 8 bases between them. The CDR3 consists of 15 residues. The CDR3 sequence is CASSEGGISNQPQHF. CDR3 bases: TGCGCCAGCAGTGAGGGGGGGATTAGCAATCAGCCCCAGCATTTT.

The rearrangement joins TRBV18 to TRBJ2-2, with 9 positions matching TRBD1. Germline V gene data show CDR1 as KGHSH and CDR2 as LQKENI. V was pared by 3 bases and J by 4 bases, with 0 bases of the junction left unmatched. This CDR3 is 14 amino acids long. CDR3 nucleotides: TGTGCCAGCTCACCGGACAGGGGCACCGGGGAGCTGTTTTTT. Amino acids: CASSPDRGTGELFF.

This chain connects TRBV15 to TRBJ2-5; D not certain. Germline CDR1 and CDR2: LNHNV and YYDKDF (reference sequence). CDR3 length: 12 residues. The V and J ends lost 5 bases and 4 bases respectively, with 8 bases between them. CDR3 sequence: CATSRSGETQYF. The CDR3 region has the DNA TGTGCCACCAGCCGATCGGGAGAGACCCAGTACTTC.

The chain has TRBV2 and TRBJ1-1, with 12 bases aligning to TRBD1. The CDR3 consists of 18 residues. Germline-derived CDR1 and CDR2 are SNHLY and FYNNEI. V lost 5 bases and J lost 5; bases outside the gene matches: 15. The CDR3 sequence is CASSRGGGQGATWTEAFF. The CDR3 DNA follows: TGTGCCAGCAGTCGGGGCGGGGGACAGGGGGCAACGTGGACTGAAGCTTTCTTT.

The chain has TRBV29-1 and TRBJ2-7; 8 bases are shared with TRBD1. The CDR3 has 14 amino acids. Germline V CDR1 and CDR2: SQVTM, ANQGSEA. With 3 bases clipped from V and 4 bases from J, the junction kept 8 bases outside the gene matches. The CDR3 loop reads CSVEVGQGAYEQYF. The CDR3 nucleotides read TGCAGCGTTGAGGTAGGCCAGGGGGCATACGAGCAGTACTTC.

The chain combines TRBV2 with TRBJ1-2; D is undetermined. The germline CDR1 and CDR2 sequences are SNHLY and FYNNEI. The CDR3 consists of 12 residues. The ends were cut back, 3 bases at V and 4 bases at J, with 6 bases in the middle. The CDR3: CASSDSSYGYTF. The DNA for the CDR3 is TGTGCCAGCAGTGACAGTTCCTATGGCTACACCTTC.

As regards this clone: One junction end disagrees with the germline gene, perhaps due to a read error. Additional DNA sequences in this sample encode the identical CDR3. V usage is TRBV5-1 and J usage is TRBJ2-4; 10 bases agree with TRBD1. CDR1 is SGHRS and CDR2 is YFSETQ in the germline V gene. The CDR3 sequence is 15 residues long. In DNA form, the CDR3 reads TGTGCCAGCAGCGCAGGCGGGACAGGGGACAACATTCAGTACTTC. Protein product: CASSAGGTGDNIQYF.

This clone occurred a few times. The rearrangement uses TRBV28 and TRBJ1-5, with D possibly matching TRBD1 (5 bases). V shed 5 bases and J shed 4 bases, with 15 bases lying between them. From germline, CDR1 is MDHEN and CDR2 SYDVKM. The CDR3 totals 15 residues. The CDR3 loop reads CASSPLPGGNQPQHF. DNA of the CDR3: TGTGCCAGCAGTCCTCTCCCGGGGGGGAATCAGCCCCAGCATTTT.

This clone was counted between two and nine times. This sequence joins TRBV6-5 and TRBJ2-3; TRBD2 aligns across 9 bases. The germline V gene has CDR1 MNHEY and CDR2 SVGAGI. This CDR3 is built from 16 residues. Losses at the gene ends were 3 bases for V and 0 bases for J; bases not matched to a gene: 4. The CDR3 here is CASSYTTSGSTDTQYF. The CDR3 nucleotides read TGTGCCAGCAGTTATACGACTAGCGGTAGCACAGATACGCAGTATTTT.

This chain connects TRBV28 to TRBJ1-1, with D possibly being TRBD1 (5 bases). The germline V and J ends were trimmed by 3 bases and 5 bases, with 16 bases remaining between them. Germline V gene sequence: CDR1 MDHEN, CDR2 SYDVKM. The CDR3 runs 15 residues. The CDR3 DNA follows: TGTGCCAGCAGTTTGGGGCCGGTCGTCTATACTGAAGCTTTCTTT. It specifies CASSLGPVVYTEAFF.

This chain links TRBV5-1 with TRBJ2-5; D unclear. CDR3 length: 12 amino acids. The V end lost 3 bases, the J end lost 1 base, and 4 bases lay between the germline ends. The germline V gene has CDR1 SGHRS and CDR2 YFSETQ. CDR3 protein: CASSYTQETQYF. The CDR3 DNA follows: TGCGCCAGCAGCTACACCCAAGAGACCCAGTACTTC.

In its sample, this clone was seen a few times. The chain joins TRBV28 to TRBJ2-5; 7 bases match TRBD1. V was pared by 5 bases and J by 5 bases, with 14 bases of the junction left unmatched. The CDR3 has 16 residues. Germline V gives CDR1 MDHEN, CDR2 SYDVKM. The CDR3 nucleotides are TGTGCCAGCAGTCCCCCTCAGACAGGGACCCAGGAGACCCAGTACTTC. This gives the protein CASSPPQTGTQETQYF.

The chain carries TRBV30 and TRBJ1-5, with D maybe TRBD1 (5 bases). The germline V gene encodes CDR1 GTSNPN and CDR2 SVGIG (reference sequence). Deletions cut 2 bases from V and 0 bases from J, with 17 bases between. CDR3 length: 17 amino acids. For the CDR3, the DNA is TGTGCCTGGAGTACACCCCGGACAAGGGGTAGCAATCAGCCCCAGCATTTT. This sequence encodes CAWSTPRTRGSNQPQHF.